This T cell receptor beta chain was captured in a study of regulatory T cells in long-lasting Graves disease. The wider study: For under 3 months, newly diagnosed Graves' patients had been taking antithyroid drugs.

Time point denoted: newly diagnosed GD, antithyroid drugs for less than 3 months. RNA extracted from PBMCs served as the sequencing template. HTBI primers from iRepertoire and Arm-PCR of CDR3 regions yielded the TCR beta libraries. TCRdb redid the calling of the multiplex PCR reads with MiXCR, one entry per CDR3 protein. The table has some 460,000 distinct CDR3 sequences, 16% seen once; the top ten hold 12%. CDR3 length equals 18 residues. Trimming cost V 1 base and J 7 bases, with 26 bases left between them. Germline assignment: CDR1 SEHNR and CDR2 FQNEAQ (reference sequence). The data were also submitted as part of a second study, on T cells in Graves' hyperthyroidism and ophthalmopathy. That paper notes: Blood also held most thyroid clonotypes expanded beyond 0.001.

The chain carries TRBV7-9 and TRBJ2-7, with a weak D call TRBD2 (6 bases). This sequence originates from a man aged 40-55 years with Graves disease. Sequencing was performed on peripheral blood mononuclear cells (PBMCs), taken at new diagnosis, from a patient treated with antithyroid drugs. The CDR3 sequence: CASSLELSGGAWVREQYF. In nucleotides, the CDR3 is TGTGCCAGCAGCTTAGAACTGTCCGGGGGAGCTTGGGTCCGGGAGCAGTACTTC.